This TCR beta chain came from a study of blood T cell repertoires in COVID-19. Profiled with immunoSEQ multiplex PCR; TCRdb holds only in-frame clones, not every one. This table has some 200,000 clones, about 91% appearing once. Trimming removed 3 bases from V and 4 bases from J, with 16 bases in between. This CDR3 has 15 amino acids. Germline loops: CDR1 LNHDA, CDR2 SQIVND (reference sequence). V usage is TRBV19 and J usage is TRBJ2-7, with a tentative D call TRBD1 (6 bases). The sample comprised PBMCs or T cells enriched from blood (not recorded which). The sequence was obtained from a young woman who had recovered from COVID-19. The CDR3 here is CASSMFAQGHYEQYF. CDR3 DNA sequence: TGTGCCAGTAGTATGTTCGCACAGGGTCATTACGAGCAGTACTTC. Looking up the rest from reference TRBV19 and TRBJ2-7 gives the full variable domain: DGGITQSPKYLFRKEGQNVTLSCEQNLNHDAMYWYRQDPGQGLRLIYYSQIVNDFQKGDIAEGYSVSREKKESFPLTVTSAQKNPTAFYLCASSMFAQGHYEQYFGPGTRLTVT.